These 21 T cell receptor beta chains were all obtained from the same sample, sequenced in a study of blood T cell repertoires in COVID-19. The table came from immunoSEQ multiplex PCR; TCRdb's copy has only in-frame clones and leaves some out. Of roughly 350,000 clones listed, 80% to 90% are singletons. Sequenced sample: peripheral blood. The receptors stem from a woman in her forties or fifties with COVID-19, enrolled during active disease.

The chain links TRBV6-1 to TRBJ2-7; 7 bases match TRBD1. The V gene's germline CDR1 is MNHNS and CDR2 SASEGT. Trimming at V came to 3 bases and at J to 1 base, leaving 6 bases not matched to a gene. The CDR3 consists of 15 residues. This CDR3 reads CASSDQATGSYEQYF. CDR3 DNA: TGTGCCAGCAGTGACCAAGCGACAGGGTCCTACGAGCAGTACTTC.

This clone has just one count. The V and J genes are TRBV18 and TRBJ2-3; D is ambiguous. The germline V and J ends were trimmed by 2 bases and 1 base, with 7 bases remaining between them. CDR1 KGHSH and CDR2 LQKENI come from the germline V gene. The CDR3 covers 14 residues. CDR3 residues: CASSPFRGTDTQYF. The DNA for the CDR3 is TGTGCCAGCTCACCATTCCGGGGCACAGATACGCAGTATTTT.

The chain links TRBV3-1 (or the pseudogene TRBV3-2) to TRBJ2-1, with 9 bases lining up with TRBD2. The CDR3 runs 19 residues. Germline CDR1 and CDR2: LGHDT and YNNKEL (reference sequence). After removal of 0 bases from V and 0 bases from J, the junction contained 9 bases not matched to a gene. CDR3 nucleotide sequence: TGTGCCAGCAGCCAAGATTCTCTAGCGGGGTGGAGCTCCTACAATGAGCAGTTCTTC. This encodes CASSQDSLAGWSSYNEQFF.

The chain carries TRBV19 and TRBJ2-3, with a possible D match to TRBD2 (6 bases). The germline V gene encodes CDR1 LNHDA and CDR2 SQIVND (reference sequence). The CDR3 spans 16 residues. The ends were cut back, 5 bases at V and 1 base at J, with 16 bases in the middle. CDR3 amino acids: CASSHIAASRTDTQYF. The CDR3 bases are TGTGCCAGTAGTCATATAGCGGCCTCCCGCACAGATACGCAGTATTTT.

This chain uses TRBV19 with TRBJ1-1; TRBD1 matches at 7 bases. The CDR3 sequence is 14 residues long. Looked up from germline, CDR1 is LNHDA and CDR2 is SQIVND (reference sequence). V lost 2 bases and J lost 3; bases outside the gene matches: 3. Here the CDR3 reads CASSIRGTDTEAFF. CDR3 DNA sequence: TGTGCCAGTAGTATAAGGGGGACAGACACTGAAGCTTTCTTT.

This CDR3 is CASSSTGTGVQETQYF. The CDR3 nucleotides are TGCGCCAGCAGCTCCACCGGGACAGGGGTCCAAGAGACCCAGTACTTC. The chain recombines TRBV5-1 with TRBJ2-5, with 10 positions matching TRBD1. The V gene end was trimmed by 3 bases and the J gene end by 1 base; junction bases not matched to a gene: 6. The CDR3 has 16 residues. CDR1 SGHRS and CDR2 YFSETQ come from the germline V gene.

The chain combines TRBV19 with TRBJ2-4; 7 bases agree with TRBD2. The CDR3 is 17 residues long. V lost 1 base to trimming and J lost 1 base; unmatched junction nucleotides: 7. Looked up from germline, CDR1 is LNHDA and CDR2 is SQIVND (reference sequence). CDR3 bases: TGTGCCAGTAGTATAGTTCGCGGGAGAGGGGCCAAAAACATTCAGTACTTC. It encodes CASSIVRGRGAKNIQYF.

The sample holds one count of this clone. J is TRBJ1-4 and V is TRBV2; a possible D gene is TRBD1 (6 bases). Trimming removed 6 bases from V and 3 bases from J, with 8 bases in between. CDR1 is SNHLY and CDR2 is FYNNEI in the germline V gene. This CDR3 has 13 amino acids. In nucleotides, the CDR3 is TGTGCCAGCAGGAACAGGGCTAATGAAAAACTGTTTTTT. Encoded protein: CASRNRANEKLFF.

The rearrangement links TRBV13 to TRBJ2-3, with 8 nucleotides matching TRBD2. J lost 1 base, V lost 4 bases, and 16 bases had no gene match. The CDR3 contains 19 residues. CDR1 is PRHDT, CDR2 FYEKMQ, per germline (reference sequence). The CDR3 here is CASSYRGSGRESGTDTQYF. CDR3 in DNA: TGTGCCAGCAGCTACCGGGGGAGCGGGAGAGAGTCGGGCACAGATACGCAGTATTTT.

The V and J genes are TRBV2 and TRBJ2-3; a possible D gene is TRBD2 (6 bases). CDR3 length equals 13 residues. Per the germline V gene, CDR1 is SNHLY and CDR2 is FYNNEI. V lost 11 bases, J lost 4 bases, and 16 bases lay in between. The CDR3 DNA reads as TGTGCCTCCAGAACTAGCATGGCAGATACGCAGTATTTT. Residues: CASRTSMADTQYF.

This chain joins TRBV7-6 and TRBJ2-3; the D gene is possibly TRBD2 (6 bases). Germline V CDR1 and CDR2: SGHVS, FNYEAQ. Trimming took off 4 bases at V and 0 bases at J, with 8 bases between the two ends. This CDR3 comprises 14 residues. The chain's CDR3 is CASSYGTSTDTQYF. DNA for the CDR3: TGTGCCAGCAGCTACGGGACTAGCACAGATACGCAGTATTTT.

The chain joins TRBV5-4 to TRBJ2-1; weak D call: TRBD1 (6 bases). Between the trimmed V and J ends, which lost 3 bases and 6 bases, there was a span of 10 bases. Germline CDR1 reads SGHNT; CDR2 reads YYREEE (reference sequence). This CDR3 comprises 13 residues. The CDR3 DNA reads TGTGCCAGCAGCTCGGGGACAAGCAATGAGCAGTTCTTC. Translated: CASSSGTSNEQFF. Together with reference TRBV5-4 and TRBJ2-1, the CDR3 gives the full variable domain: ETGVTQSPTHLIKTRGQQVTLRCSSQSGHNTVSWYQQALGQGPQFIFQYYREEENGRGNFPPRFSGLQFPNYSSELNVNALELDDSALYLCASSSGTSNEQFFGPGTRLTVL.

CDR3 sequence reads: CASSQDGGGIGNTIYF. The CDR3 DNA reads as TGTGCCAGCAGCCAAGATGGGGGGGGCATTGGAAACACCATATATTTT. The V and J genes are TRBV4-2 and TRBJ1-3; weak D call: TRBD1 (6 bases). The germline V and J ends were trimmed by 0 bases and 3 bases, with 12 bases remaining between them. The CDR3 totals 16 residues. Germline CDR1 and CDR2: LGHNA and YNFKEQ.

Written as DNA, the CDR3 is TGTGCCACCAGCAGGACAGGGATGAACACTGAAGCTTTCTTT. Translation: CATSRTGMNTEAFF. The gene calls are TRBV15 and TRBJ1-1, with 7 nucleotides matching TRBD1. The CDR3 is 14 residues long. V was clipped by 3 bases and J by 0 bases; unmatched bases: 1. Germline V gene data show CDR1 as LNHNV and CDR2 as YYDKDF (reference sequence).

The CDR3 reads CASSKGGPQETQYF. The CDR3 DNA reads TGTGCCAGCAGCAAAGGGGGCCCCCAAGAGACCCAGTACTTC. This chain connects TRBV6-5 to TRBJ2-5; 7 bases fit TRBD1. The CDR3 is 14 amino acids. The germline gives CDR1 MNHEY, CDR2 SVGAGI. The trim removed 6 bases at V and 1 base at J, leaving 5 bases unmatched.

The chain joins TRBV9 to TRBJ1-3, with D uncertain. Trimming took 1 base from V and 0 from J, leaving 14 bases between them. CDR3 size: 17 residues. The germline CDR1 and CDR2 sequences are SGDLS and YYNGEE. As DNA, the CDR3 is TGTGCCAGCAGCGTATCAGGCCACCCGAGCTCTGGAAACACCATATATTTT. As protein: CASSVSGHPSSGNTIYF.

This rearrangement joins TRBV21-1 to TRBJ1-1; the table gives TRBD1 as D, unverified against the DNA. TRBV21-1 is a listed pseudogene. The CDR3 loop spans 14 amino acids. The CDR3 nucleotides read TGTGCCAGCAGAGTAGGGACAGAGAACACTGAAGCTTTCTTT. Translating gives CASRVGTENTEAFF.

This clone was detected a few times. The V gene is TRBV10-3, the J gene TRBJ2-7; D not resolved. The germline CDR1 and CDR2 sequences are ENHRY and SYGVKD. The CDR3 sequence is 12 residues long. Trimming cost V 0 bases and J 4 bases, with 4 bases left between them. Here the CDR3 reads CAISESRYEQYF. The CDR3 DNA follows: TGTGCCATCAGTGAGTCGAGGTACGAGCAGTACTTC.

The chain carries TRBV29-1 and TRBJ2-2; weak D call: TRBD2 (6 bases). The germline CDR1 and CDR2 sequences are SQVTM and ANQGSEA. Trimming removed 4 bases at V and 5 bases at J, with 14 bases between. The CDR3 has 14 residues. CDR3 protein: CSVGAGSGTGELFF. The CDR3 region has the DNA TGCAGCGTTGGTGCGGGAAGCGGAACCGGGGAGCTGTTTTTT.

The genes are TRBV19 and TRBJ2-3; D might be TRBD2 (6 bases). V lost 6 bases and J lost 5, with 15 bases in between. This CDR3 comprises 14 residues. Germline CDR1 LNHDA, CDR2 SQIVND (reference sequence). CDR3: CASRDSSGGDTQYF. CDR3 nucleotide sequence: TGTGCCAGTAGAGACTCATCCGGGGGAGATACGCAGTATTTT.

The chain uses TRBV24-1 and TRBJ1-1, with TRBD1 identical over 10 bases. This CDR3 spans 15 amino acids. The germline V gene has CDR1 KGHDR and CDR2 SFDVKD. V dropped 2 bases and J dropped 6; count of bases not matched to a gene: 5. The CDR3 DNA is TGTGCCACCAGTGATTCCGGACAGGGGGAAGCTGAAGCTTTCTTT. As protein: CATSDSGQGEAEAFF.